Each of the 26 T cell receptor beta chains below was sequenced from the same sample in a study of CD8 T cells in ankylosing spondylitis. Each CDR3 protein is one row after TCRdb ran MiXCR on the 5' RACE reads. The data contain under 250,000 distinct CDR3 sequences, over 7% of them singletons. The source material was blood, either unsorted or a sorted T cell fraction (not recorded which). The receptor source for this set is a female donor with ankylosing spondylitis or in good health (not recorded which).

Points on this clonotype: Just one base apart from a much larger clone, this may be a read error. This chain uses TRBV15 with TRBJ2-1; either TRBD1 or TRBD2 may supply D (5 bases each). This CDR3 comprises 15 residues. From germline, CDR1 is LNHNV and CDR2 YYDKDF (reference sequence). The CDR3 loop reads CAASRDPPTYNEQFF. CDR3 bases: TGTGCCGCCAGCAGGGACCCGCCTACCTACAATGAGCAGTTCTTC.

Ten or more counts support this clonotype. This chain's CDR3 is CASTGVRLGQPQHF. The DNA of the CDR3 is TGTGCCAGCACTGGGGTGCGGCTGGGTCAGCCCCAGCATTTT. The chain uses TRBV6-1 and TRBJ1-5; D remains unclear. V was clipped by 7 bases and J by 6 bases, with 16 bases between them. Germline CDR1 MNHNS, CDR2 SASEGT. There are 14 residues in the CDR3.

This clonotype was counted at least ten times. The chain couples TRBV9 to TRBJ2-2; D is unresolved. From germline, CDR1 is SGDLS and CDR2 YYNGEE. Trimming shortened V by 4 bases and J by 1 base, and 8 bases separated the two germline ends. The CDR3 covers 14 residues. CDR3 sequence reads: CASSSSGNTGELFF. The CDR3 DNA reads TGTGCCAGCAGCTCTTCAGGGAACACCGGGGAGCTGTTTTTT.

This clonotype was seen many times. The chain combines TRBV6-2 or TRBV6-3 with TRBJ2-1, with D uncertain. The germline V gene encodes CDR1 MNHEY and CDR2 SVGEGT. Trimming shortened V by 6 bases and J by 8 bases, and 8 bases separated the two germline ends. The CDR3 is 11 residues long. The CDR3 here is CASSSWDEQFF. The CDR3 coding sequence is TGTGCCAGCAGCTCCTGGGATGAGCAGTTCTTC.

This clonotype was seen many times. The chain is built from TRBV12-3 or TRBV12-4 and TRBJ1-1; D is perhaps TRBD1 (6 bases). The CDR3 length is 15 residues. V lost 5 bases to trimming and J lost 3 bases, with 16 bases between them. The CDR3 DNA sequence: TGTGCCAGCAGTCCAAGGACAGTGAAGGACACTGAAGCTTTCTTT. It yields the protein CASSPRTVKDTEAFF.

Ten or more counts support this clonotype. The chain is built from TRBV7-3 and TRBJ1-2, with D unresolved. The CDR3 has 13 amino acids. Germline V gene sequence: CDR1 SGHTA, CDR2 FQGTGA. V lost 1 base to trimming and J lost 4 bases, with 7 bases between them. Here the CDR3 reads CASSLNNGYGYTF. DNA of the CDR3: TGTGCCAGCAGCTTAAATAACGGCTATGGCTACACCTTC.

This clonotype was seen at least ten times. The chain carries TRBV5-5 and TRBJ2-2; D uncertain. CDR3 length: 13 residues. Germline-derived CDR1 and CDR2 are SGHKS and YYEKEE (reference sequence). V was cut by 7 bases and J by 8 bases, with 15 bases left in between. CDR3 sequence reads: CASGRTDEGELFF. CDR3 sequence (DNA): TGTGCCAGCGGACGGACGGATGAGGGGGAGCTGTTTTTT.

This clonotype was seen a single time. V is TRBV7-9 and J is TRBJ2-2; possibly TRBD1 for D (6 bases). CDR3 length: 14 amino acids. Trimming pared 7 bases from V and 7 bases from J, leaving 16 bases between. The germline V gene encodes CDR1 SEHNR and CDR2 FQNEAQ (reference sequence). CDR3 region: CASTSRQEDGELFF. The CDR3, as DNA: TGTGCCAGCACCTCCCGACAGGAGGACGGGGAGCTGTTTTTT.

In this sample, this clonotype turned up many times. The CDR3 coding sequence is TGTGCCAGCAGCTTAGTGGCAGATACGCAGTATTTT. Translation: CASSLVADTQYF. The chain employs TRBV7-8 and TRBJ2-3; D call uncertain. The germline gives CDR1 SGHVS, CDR2 FQNEAQ. The CDR3 covers 12 residues. V lost 1 base to trimming and J lost 4 bases, with 3 bases between them.

This clonotype occurred many times. The chain is built from TRBV9 and TRBJ2-1, with 10 bases aligning to TRBD1. The CDR3 is 14 residues long. V shed 8 bases and J 5 bases; nucleotides not matched to a gene: 7. From germline, CDR1 is SGDLS and CDR2 YYNGEE. The chain's CDR3 is CASAPGQGNNEQFF. CDR3 DNA: TGTGCCAGTGCTCCGGGACAGGGGAACAATGAGCAGTTCTTC.

This clonotype appeared many times. The J gene is TRBJ2-7, the V gene TRBV12-3 or TRBV12-4; possibly TRBD1 or TRBD2 for D (5 bases each). Trimming left V 7 bases short and J 5 bases short, with 12 bases between. CDR3 length equals 12 residues. The CDR3 reads CASTRLGDEQYF. CDR3 nucleotide sequence: TGTGCCAGCACCCGACTGGGGGACGAGCAGTACTTC.

As for this clonotype: A clone one base away is much larger, so this may be a read error. The rearrangement joins TRBV12-3 or TRBV12-4 to TRBJ1-3; D gene ambiguous. The CDR3 consists of 13 residues. Trimming cost V 2 bases and J 4 bases, with 6 bases left between them. CDR3 loop: CASSLFLGNTIYF. DNA for the CDR3: TGTGCCAGCAGTTTATTCCTCGGAAACACCATATATTTT.

Many counts were recorded for this clonotype. The CDR3 loop reads CSALGLDYNEQFF. The CDR3 bases are TGCAGTGCTCTCGGACTGGATTACAATGAGCAGTTCTTC. This rearrangement joins TRBV20-1 to TRBJ2-1, with a weak D call TRBD2 (5 bases). This CDR3 region has 13 residues. The germline V gene has CDR1 DFQATT and CDR2 SNEGSKA (reference sequence). The germline V and J ends were trimmed by 5 bases and 4 bases, with 12 bases remaining between them.

This chain joins TRBV20-1 and TRBJ1-6; no clear D gene. Trimming cost V 1 base and J 6 bases, with 13 bases left between them. This CDR3 contains 15 residues. Germline CDR1 is DFQATT and CDR2 is SNEGSKA (reference sequence). The CDR3 region is CSARVRAAVNSPLHF. CDR3 coding DNA: TGCAGTGCTAGAGTCCGAGCGGCGGTTAATTCACCCCTCCACTTT.

This clonotype was observed at least ten times. The CDR3 region is CASSLGAADGYTF. The CDR3 bases are TGTGCCAGCAGCTTAGGGGCGGCAGATGGCTACACCTTC. The chain employs TRBV7-9 and TRBJ1-2; D remains ambiguous. Germline CDR1 and CDR2: SEHNR and FQNEAQ (reference sequence). CDR3 length: 13 amino acids. Between the trimmed V and J ends, which lost 1 base and 6 bases, there was a span of 9 bases.

This clonotype came up a few times. At one boundary the junction diverges from the germline segment, which might be a read error. The genes are TRBV19 and TRBJ1-5; D ambiguous. This CDR3 spans 15 amino acids. CDR1 and CDR2 from the germline V gene are LNHDA and SQIVND (reference sequence). The CDR3 sequence: CVSSYGFFSNQPQHF. The CDR3, as DNA: TGTGTCAGTAGTTACGGGTTCTTCAGCAATCAGCCCCAGCATTTT. Full variable domain (outside the CDR3, taken from reference TRBV19 and TRBJ1-5): DGGITQSPKYLFRKEGQNVTLSCEQNLNHDAMYWYRQDPGQGLRLIYYSQIVNDFQKGDIAEGYSVSREKKESFPLTVTSAQKNPTAFYLCVSSYGFFSNQPQHFGDGTRLSIL.

This clonotype was counted ten times or more. The chain carries TRBV20-1 and TRBJ2-1; 7 bases match TRBD2. The trim removed 6 bases at V and 5 bases at J, leaving 13 bases unmatched. CDR1 DFQATT and CDR2 SNEGSKA come from the germline V gene (reference sequence). The CDR3 loop spans 15 amino acids. The CDR3 is CSAAGLRLRNNEQFF. In nucleotides, the CDR3 is TGCAGTGCAGCGGGACTTAGGCTCCGCAACAATGAGCAGTTCTTC.

The gene calls are TRBV7-9 and TRBJ2-7; unclear D gene. With 0 bases removed from V and 5 bases from J, the gap between germline ends came to 14 bases. This CDR3 comprises 15 residues. CDR1 SEHNR and CDR2 FQNEAQ come from the germline V gene (reference sequence). The CDR3 coding sequence is TGTGCCAGCAGCTTAGCCCAGACTCCAACAAACGAGCAGTACTTC. Its translation is CASSLAQTPTNEQYF.

The sample holds many counts of this clonotype. The chain links TRBV19 to TRBJ2-3; D might be TRBD1 (5 bases). Trimming stripped 8 bases from V and 4 bases from J, with 13 bases between. Germline CDR1 and CDR2: LNHDA and SQIVND (reference sequence). This CDR3 is 13 amino acids long. The CDR3 DNA is TGTGCCAGTTCCACGGACACAGCAGATACGCAGTATTTT. It is translated as CASSTDTADTQYF.

The genes are TRBV6-6 and TRBJ2-1; D is uncertain. The CDR3 has 13 amino acids. In germline, CDR1 is MNHNY, CDR2 SVGAGI (reference sequence). With 5 bases removed from V and 9 bases from J, the gap between germline ends came to 14 bases. The DNA for the CDR3 is TGTGCCAGCAGTCTCCCCTCGTATCGTGAGCAGTTCTTC. Translated, it gives CASSLPSYREQFF.

This clonotype occurred many times. The chain combines TRBV7-9 with TRBJ2-1, with 10 positions matching TRBD2. CDR1 is SEHNR and CDR2 is FQNEAQ in the germline V gene (reference sequence). CDR3 length: 16 residues. V shed 1 base, J shed 9 bases, and the junction held 9 bases outside the gene matches. The CDR3 region has the DNA TGTGCCAGCAGCTTAGGAGCGGGAGGGCCGAGGAGTGAGCAGTTCTTC. Protein product: CASSLGAGGPRSEQFF.

This clonotype was seen repeatedly, ten times or more. The V call is TRBV5-1, the J call TRBJ2-3; D might be TRBD1 (6 bases). Germline V gene sequence: CDR1 SGHRS, CDR2 YFSETQ. There are 15 residues in the CDR3. V gave up 0 bases and J gave up 3 bases, with 11 bases separating them. The CDR3 DNA is TGCGCCAGCAGCTTGGATTCCAGGGGAACAGATACGCAGTATTTT. Its protein is CASSLDSRGTDTQYF.

This clonotype appeared many times. The CDR3 sequence: CASINHRDTLIQETQYF. The CDR3 DNA reads TGTGCCAGCATTAACCACCGGGACACCCTAATCCAAGAGACCCAGTACTTC. The rearrangement links TRBV28 to TRBJ2-5; D perhaps matches TRBD1 (6 bases). From germline, CDR1 is MDHEN and CDR2 SYDVKM. The CDR3 runs to 17 residues. With 7 bases removed from V and 1 base from J, the gap between germline ends came to 22 bases.

This clonotype has a count of ten or more. The chain couples TRBV14 to TRBJ1-2, with D perhaps matching TRBD1 (5 bases). The CDR3 runs to 16 residues. CDR1 and CDR2 (germline): SGHDN, FVKESK. V was cut by 0 bases and J by 6 bases, with 17 bases left in between. The CDR3 DNA reads as TGTGCCAGCAGCCAAGATCAGGGAGGGTGGAGAGATGGCTACACCTTC. Translation: CASSQDQGGWRDGYTF.

This clonotype was seen repeatedly, ten times or more. The chain is built from TRBV12-3 or TRBV12-4 and TRBJ2-3; 10 bases agree with TRBD1. The CDR3 extends over 17 amino acids. V lost 4 bases and J lost 2; bases outside the gene matches: 9. The CDR3 nucleotides are TGTGCCAGCAGTTCGCCCGCGGGGACAGGGGACACAGATACGCAGTATTTT. It yields the protein CASSSPAGTGDTDTQYF.

This clonotype has more than one count but fewer than ten. This rearrangement joins TRBV7-2 to TRBJ2-2; D gene uncertain. The CDR3 contains 13 residues. Germline V gene data show CDR1 as SGHTA and CDR2 as FQGNSA. V gave up 5 bases and J gave up 7 bases, with 11 bases separating them. This chain's CDR3 is CASSLGLGGELFF. In DNA form, the CDR3 reads TGTGCCAGCAGCCTAGGTCTGGGCGGGGAGCTGTTTTTT.